This TCR beta chain was sequenced during a study of beta chain features in type 1 diabetes (dated by TCRdb to the late 2010s). General notes on the study: Mean age, gender distribution, total cell number and subset yield did not differ between patients and healthy donors. Across all samples, almost 110 million sorted cells were examined, and cell number per subset correlated strongly with RNA yield. In the study, recently diagnosed type 1 diabetes patients and matched healthy donors were compared on the TCRB repertoires of their sorted circulating CD4+ T cell subsets. Naive and central memory subsets were obtained from all 30 or so donors, but regulatory and stem cell-like memory subsets were isolated from only 8 patients and 8 healthy donors. What the work shows at the level of the full study, not this receptor alone: Naive, central memory and regulatory TCRB repertoires appeared to be more similar among patients than among healthy donors. Sequencing cDNA rather than genomic DNA could over-represent highly expressing activated cells, although activation and CD3 levels did not differ between groups. Type 1 diabetes patients showed a moderate but significant shortening of TCRB CDR3 length in all four CD4+ subsets. Because small numbers of individuals were included in the HLA sub-analyses, any influence of HLA type on TCRB rearrangement was left unresolved. PCR may preferentially amplify shorter templates, but because patient and control samples were amplified and corrected together, any resulting skew would affect both groups equally. At VDJ recombination sites, patients with type 1 diabetes made fewer insertions and deleted more nucleotides, a pattern implying thymic rearrangement abnormalities.

Each donor gave one peripheral blood draw, averaging approximately 110 mL, which was collected into heparinised tubes. A BD FACSAria II and a panel including CD45RO, CCR7, CD25, CD127, CD95 and CD27 were used to sort naive, central memory, regulatory and stem cell-like memory CD4+ T cells. A purity above 98% was achieved for all sorted populations. PBMCs were isolated immediately by Lymphoprep density gradient centrifugation and stained directly without culture. Samples were stained and sorted in pairs, with one healthy donor and one patient per experiment, so that batch effects were minimized. The CDR3 contains 13 residues, cysteine and phenylalanine counted. The kept DNA is CDR3 alone, 39 bases in frame from the first base. Trimming at the junction amounts to 6 bases on V and 5 bases on J, and the germline ends lie 14 bases apart. CDR1 SGHRS and CDR2 YFSETQ were looked up in the germline V gene.

Comments on this clone: The antigen it recognizes is unknown. Per-base qualities were not stored, and no clone one base away is much larger.

The entire amount of isolated RNA was reverse transcribed using the High Capacity cDNA Reverse Transcription Kit, so the sequenced TCRB transcripts were expressed ones. Naive, central memory and regulatory T cell samples underwent deep immunoSEQ sequencing, averaging approximately 3.3 million total reads per sample. Sorted cells were lysed in RLT buffer and RNA was extracted with DNase-treated RNeasy Micro or Mini kits, depending on cell number. To prevent cross-contamination, every cell subset was processed on its own, while patient and healthy donor samples were processed together. The immunoSEQ multiplex PCR was used to amplify TCRB sequences from cDNA, yielding 87-bp fragments that span the CDR3 region. The amplicons were sequenced using the Illumina HiSeq platform. The authors' analysis ran thus. Synthetic template baselines were used to correct PCR bias computationally, reads within Hamming distance 2 were collapsed together, and singletons that could not be merged were discarded. Reads were aligned to IMGT to assign V, D and J genes, CDR3 length, and insertions or deletions at six rearrangement sites. Within each subset, clonotype counts were normalized to the number of sorted cells before true diversity and Gini coefficients were calculated with the tcR R package. The overlap coefficient, calculated on TCRB nucleotide sequences, was used to measure repertoire sharing. As a proxy for the pre-selection repertoire, out-of-frame TCRB sequences from naive cells were analyzed. In its TCRdb copy, this immuneACCESS table keeps in-frame sequences only and misses some clones. Where compared with another copy, unresolved V genes explain less than half of these, and the others have no known cause. From that table come the V and J calls and clone size; the DNA was used to work out D and trimming. Recorded for this sample are 400,000 to 600,000 clones; about 32% of them occurred a single time. The top ten constitute around 0.065% of the sample.

This clonotype originated in a man between 18 and 35 years old in good health. Sample: naive CD4+ T cells from blood. This sample's cell subset or site label indicates: true naive CD4+ T cells. Rearrangement joined TRBV5-1 to TRBJ1-2, with the D gene not confidently named. The CDR3 is CASNREGGYGYTF. The DNA is as follows: TGCGCCAGCAACCGGGAAGGAGGTTATGGCTACACCTTC.